The T cell receptor beta chain described here comes from a study of blood T cells in healthy people across ages (dated by TCRdb to about 2015). Broadly, across the study: Template switching captured roughly one uniquely barcoded TCR beta cDNA molecule per two T cells in model experiments. The donors were divided into four age groups: young (average approximately 16 years), middle-aged (around 41), aged (about 62) and long-lived (around 87). The study measured age-related changes in TCR beta repertoire diversity using deep sequencing normalized with unique cDNA molecular identifiers. Donors of different ages were randomly distributed across sequencing lanes to avoid experimental bias. Using the same blood draw, the study looked at two additional independent replicas of 1 million unique cDNA reads for two donors, one aged 18 to 29 and the other aged 80 or older.

The library was prepared using 5' RACE. The sequencer listed for this sample is Illumina HiSeq 2500. A second PCR of roughly 7 to 12 cycles was run with a J-beta primer mix and a sample-barcoded 5' primer. Each TCR beta cDNA molecule received a unique molecular identifier from a template-switch 5' adaptor carrying 12 random nucleotides. Each sample yielded at least 2.5 million CDR3-containing paired-end reads. First-strand cDNA was synthesized from all RNA with the Mint cDNA synthesis kit, primed by a TRBC-specific oligonucleotide. All cDNA was treated with uracil-DNA glycosylase and then went through a first 18-cycle PCR with the universal primers M1SS and BC2_uni_R. The authors' pipeline ran thus. For normalization, 1 million high-quality reads were randomly selected from each sample, with every read carrying a distinct molecular identifier. Instead of being binned into consensus sequences, reads with shared molecular identifiers were discarded. MiTCR, run with a Q25 quality threshold and the strictest error-elimination algorithm, handled CDR3 identification, clonotype clustering and error correction. Lower-bound total TCR beta diversity was estimated with a nonparametric unseen species model using Euler transformation. TCRdb handled the public reads itself, with Q25 trimming in fastp and clone calling in MiXCR, and kept productive beta chains. All rows with the same CDR3 protein become a single entry with the most common DNA and genes. The V and J calls come from TCRdb's annotation, not from the publication. Across this sample there are around 870,000 distinct CDR3 sequences, with 29% seen only once. Around 16% of the sample belongs to the ten largest clones.

At least ten counts were recorded for this clonotype. It has no known antigen specificity. No clone much larger than this one lies a single base away; base qualities are absent. CDR1 and CDR2 were assigned from the germline V gene as LGHNA and YSLEER. Relative to germline, V is missing 5 bases and J is missing 3 bases, with 9 bases of the junction outside any gene match. Including cysteine and phenylalanine, the CDR3 has 16 amino acids. Solely the CDR3 DNA is kept, with 48 bases framed from the first base. Donors were roughly 40 systemically healthy Caucasian individuals from Russia aged roughly 6 to 90 years. Each donor gave 8.5 to 10 milliliters of peripheral blood, collected into EDTA-treated Vacutainer tubes. Ficoll-Paque density-gradient centrifugation was used to isolate PBMCs, with at least 7 million obtained per sample. Total RNA, at least 6 micrograms per sample, was extracted from PBMCs with Trizol reagent. The percentages of naive CD45RAhigh/CD27high T cells were determined by flow cytometry on a PBMC aliquot from every donor.

General study outcomes and caveats: Bulk unsorted PBMC profiling prevented conclusive comparison of naive and antigen-experienced compartments. Estimates of total diversity based on one million sequenced T cells were regarded as lower bounds and as underestimates. Observed TCR beta diversity per million T cells fell roughly linearly with age, and a significant reduction was already apparent by age around 40. Because the CMV infection status of the donors was unknown, age-related changes in expanded clonotypes may potentially have been confounded. Compared with the aged group, the long-lived group had more naive CD4+ T cells, fewer expanded clones and increased TCR diversity, suggesting age selection. There was a strong correlation between observed TCR beta diversity and the percentage of naive T cells measured by flow cytometry.

The sequencing sample was made of blood. This TCR derives from an elderly woman in good health. Recombination connected TRBV4-3 to TRBJ2-1; 8 junctional bases match TRBD2. The CDR3 region reads CASSYGGARIYNEQFF. The DNA reads as follows: TGCGCCAGCAGCTACGGGGGGGCGCGTATCTACAATGAGCAGTTCTTC.